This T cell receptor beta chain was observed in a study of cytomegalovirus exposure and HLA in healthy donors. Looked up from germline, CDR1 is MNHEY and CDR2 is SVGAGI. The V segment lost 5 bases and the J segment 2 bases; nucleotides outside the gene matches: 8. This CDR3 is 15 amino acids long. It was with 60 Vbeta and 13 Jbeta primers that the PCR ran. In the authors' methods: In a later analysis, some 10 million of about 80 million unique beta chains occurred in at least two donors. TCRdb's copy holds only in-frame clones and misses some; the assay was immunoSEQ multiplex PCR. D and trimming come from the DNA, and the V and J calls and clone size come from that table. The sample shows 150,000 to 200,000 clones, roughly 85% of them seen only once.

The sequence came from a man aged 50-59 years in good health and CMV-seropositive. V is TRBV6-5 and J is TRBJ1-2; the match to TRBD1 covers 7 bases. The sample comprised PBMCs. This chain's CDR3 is CASSSPRDSNYGYTF. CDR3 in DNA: TGTGCCAGCAGTAGCCCTCGGGACAGCAACTATGGCTACACCTTC.